The 24 T cell receptor beta chains given below trace back to one sample, sequenced in a study of blood T cell repertoires in COVID-19. Generated by immunoSEQ multiplex PCR, the TCRdb table keeps only in-frame clones and is missing some. The sample lists more than 300,000 clones; 90% to 95% were seen once. The sequenced material came from PBMCs or T cells enriched from blood (not recorded which). The receptors come from a woman in her thirties or forties who had been exposed to COVID-19.

The chain joins TRBV3-1 (or the pseudogene TRBV3-2) to TRBJ1-3; 7 nucleotides line up with TRBD1. Germline CDR1 is LGHDT and CDR2 is YNNKEL (reference sequence). The CDR3 runs to 15 residues. V lost 8 bases to trimming and J lost 0 bases; unmatched junction nucleotides: 7. CDR3 loop: CASRETGNSGNTIYF. The DNA of the CDR3 is TGTGCCAGCCGCGAGACAGGGAACTCTGGAAACACCATATATTTT.

The genes are TRBV7-2 and TRBJ1-3; perhaps TRBD1 as D (5 bases). V lost 1 base to trimming and J lost 2 bases, with 12 bases between them. From germline, CDR1 is SGHTA and CDR2 FQGNSA. CDR3 size: 16 residues. The CDR3 is CASSLGAGVTGNTIYF. The CDR3 DNA follows: TGTGCCAGCAGCTTAGGGGCGGGGGTGACTGGAAACACCATATATTTT.

This clone showed up just once. The chain links TRBV19 to TRBJ2-7, with D hard to call. Between the trimmed V and J ends, which lost 10 bases and 9 bases, there was a span of 16 bases. Germline loops: CDR1 LNHDA, CDR2 SQIVND (reference sequence). CDR3 size: 11 residues. CDR3 sequence reads: CATIDEEAQYF. The CDR3 DNA follows: TGTGCCACCATAGATGAAGAGGCGCAGTACTTC.

The chain recombines TRBV11-2 with TRBJ1-6, with TRBD1 matching over 7 bases. J gave up 7 bases and V 4 bases, and 7 bases lay outside the gene matches. The germline V gene encodes CDR1 SGHAT and CDR2 FQNNGV. The CDR3 covers 15 residues. CDR3 in DNA: TGTGCCAGCAGCTCCCGACAGGGATGGAATTCACCCCTCCACTTT. It encodes CASSSRQGWNSPLHF.

This clone was detected a few times. The gene calls are TRBV4-1 and TRBJ2-7; 9 nucleotides align to TRBD1. The CDR3 runs 13 residues. J gave up 3 bases and V 5 bases, and 2 bases lay outside the gene matches. The germline gives CDR1 MGHRA, CDR2 YSYEKL. The CDR3 nucleotides are TGCGCCAGCAGCTCGGGACAGGGCTACGAGCAGTACTTC. Translating gives CASSSGQGYEQYF.

The V and J genes are TRBV5-6 and TRBJ1-1, with 7 bases that match TRBD1. The junction had 3 bases not matched to a gene; V was cut back by 4 bases and J by 0 bases. The CDR3 is made up of 14 amino acids. Germline CDR1 SGHDT, CDR2 YYEEEE. The CDR3 nucleotides read TGTGCCAGCAGCAGAGGGACAGTGAACACTGAAGCTTTCTTT. This codes for CASSRGTVNTEAFF. The whole variable domain, filled in from reference TRBV5-6 and TRBJ1-1, reads DAGVTQSPTHLIKTRGQQVTLRCSPKSGHDTVSWYQQALGQGPQFIFQYYEEEERQRGNFPDRFSGHQFPNYSSELNVNALLLGDSALYLCASSRGTVNTEAFFGQGTRLTVV.

V gene TRBV12-3 or TRBV12-4 combines with J gene TRBJ1-1; 8 nucleotides agree with TRBD1. This CDR3 comprises 13 residues. V was clipped by 4 bases and J by 6 bases; unmatched bases: 4. The CDR3 DNA follows: TGTGCCAGCAGTTGGGGACAGGCCCCTGAAGCTTTCTTT. Its protein is CASSWGQAPEAFF.

The chain has TRBV18 and TRBJ2-1, with unresolved D. The germline CDR1 and CDR2 sequences are KGHSH and LQKENI. V was pared by 6 bases and J by 5 bases, with 11 bases between. The CDR3 runs 13 residues. The CDR3 DNA reads as TGTGCCAGCTCCCCCGACTTAAACAATGAGCAGTTCTTC. This sequence encodes CASSPDLNNEQFF.

V is TRBV28 and J is TRBJ1-2, with D possibly being TRBD1 (6 bases). CDR1 MDHEN and CDR2 SYDVKM come from the germline V gene. This CDR3 region has 16 residues. V dropped 3 bases and J dropped 3 bases, with 17 bases sitting between them. Written as DNA, the CDR3 is TGTGCCAGCAGTTTGTCCCCAGGGGCTGGGCACTATGGCTACACCTTC. It translates to CASSLSPGAGHYGYTF.

This clone has only one observation. The chain is built from TRBV3-1 (or the pseudogene TRBV3-2) and TRBJ2-1; D unresolved. V dropped 5 bases and J dropped 0 bases, with 5 bases sitting between them. Germline V gene data show CDR1 as LGHDT and CDR2 as YNNKEL (reference sequence). The CDR3 totals 13 residues. DNA for the CDR3: TGTGCCAGCAGCAGCCCCTCCTACAATGAGCAGTTCTTC. It yields the protein CASSSPSYNEQFF.

The V call is TRBV7-8, the J call TRBJ1-1, with no clear D. The CDR3 runs to 15 residues. V dropped 2 bases and J dropped 3 bases, with 13 bases sitting between them. Germline V gene lookup returns CDR1 SGHVS and CDR2 FQNEAQ. CDR3 coding DNA: TGTGCCAGCAGCTTATCCCGAAGAGGCGACACTGAAGCTTTCTTT. Translated, it gives CASSLSRRGDTEAFF.

The chain carries TRBV24-1 and TRBJ2-1; D is undetermined. Germline loops: CDR1 KGHDR, CDR2 SFDVKD. The CDR3 has 12 amino acids. With 3 bases removed from V and 9 bases from J, the gap between germline ends came to 8 bases. CDR3 DNA sequence: TGTGCCACCAGTGATGCGGTGTCTGAGCAGTTCTTC. Residues: CATSDAVSEQFF.

The chain employs TRBV24-1 and TRBJ2-1; 7 nucleotides agree with TRBD1. This CDR3 is built from 13 residues. Germline loops: CDR1 KGHDR, CDR2 SFDVKD. V gave up 9 bases and J gave up 5 bases; unmatched junction bases: 6. In nucleotides, the CDR3 is TGTGCCACCGGGGGACAGCCTAACAATGAGCAGTTCTTC. It codes for CATGGQPNNEQFF.

The V and J genes are TRBV6-5 and TRBJ1-2; 7 bases match TRBD1. Germline CDR1 MNHEY, CDR2 SVGAGI. J lost 4 bases, V lost 6 bases, and 11 bases had no gene match. The CDR3 totals 15 residues. For the CDR3, the DNA is TGTGCCAGCAGCCCCCGACAGGGCTCGGCCTATGGCTACACCTTC. This codes for CASSPRQGSAYGYTF.

The chain is built from TRBV3-1 (or the pseudogene TRBV3-2) and TRBJ2-7, with D perhaps TRBD1 (6 bases). The CDR3 covers 14 residues. V was pared by 5 bases and J by 2 bases, with 13 bases between. Germline V gene lookup returns CDR1 LGHDT and CDR2 YNNKEL (reference sequence). CDR3 loop: CASSIYREPYEQYF. The CDR3 nucleotides read TGTGCCAGCAGCATCTACAGGGAACCCTACGAGCAGTACTTC.

CDR3: CASRDRVSGNTIYF. CDR3 DNA sequence: TGTGCCAGCAGAGACAGGGTCTCTGGAAACACCATATATTTT. The rearrangement uses TRBV11-3 and TRBJ1-3, with 7 bases lining up with TRBD1. CDR3 length equals 14 residues. V dropped 6 bases and J dropped 0; count of bases not matched to a gene: 2. Germline values: CDR1 SGHNT, CDR2 YENEEA.

The chain couples TRBV19 to TRBJ1-5; D possibly corresponds to TRBD1 (6 bases). Germline CDR1 and CDR2: LNHDA and SQIVND (reference sequence). V was shortened by 6 bases and J by 5 bases, with 17 bases between the two germline ends. The CDR3 totals 15 residues. As DNA, the CDR3 is TGTGCCAGTAGGGATCAGGACAGCCCCTATCAGCCCCAGCATTTT. Amino acids: CASRDQDSPYQPQHF.

A note on this clone: Other DNA sequences in the same sample also yield this CDR3. The chain's CDR3 is CAWSVGRVYGYTF. CDR3 nucleotides: TGTGCCTGGAGTGTGGGCAGGGTCTATGGCTACACCTTC. V is TRBV30 and J is TRBJ1-2, with D maybe TRBD1 (5 bases). This CDR3 contains 13 residues. Germline assignment: CDR1 GTSNPN and CDR2 SVGIG (reference sequence). The V end lost 0 bases, the J end lost 4 bases, and 9 bases lay between the germline ends.

The chain combines TRBV4-1 with TRBJ2-7; TRBD2 is a possible D gene (7 bases). Germline V gene lookup returns CDR1 MGHRA and CDR2 YSYEKL. V was trimmed by 5 bases and J by 2 bases, leaving 19 bases between them. There are 16 residues in the CDR3. CDR3 protein: CASSYSWEGVTYEQYF. CDR3 nucleotides: TGCGCCAGCAGCTACAGTTGGGAGGGGGTGACCTACGAGCAGTACTTC.

The J gene is TRBJ1-2, the V gene TRBV2; 9 nucleotides align to TRBD1. With V trimmed by 6 bases and J by 5 bases, 22 bases remained unmatched. The CDR3 runs to 19 residues. Germline V gene sequence: CDR1 SNHLY, CDR2 FYNNEI. The CDR3 DNA follows: TGTGCCAGCAGAACCGGCCGACCCTGGACAGGGGACGGGAATTATGGCTACACCTTC. Amino acid sequence: CASRTGRPWTGDGNYGYTF.

V is TRBV7-2 and J is TRBJ1-2, with 7 positions matching TRBD1. The V gene's germline CDR1 is SGHTA and CDR2 FQGNSA. The V gene end was trimmed by 4 bases and the J gene end by 4 bases; junction bases not matched to a gene: 6. The CDR3 is 14 amino acids. CDR3: CASSSRQGAYGYTF. Written as DNA, the CDR3 is TGTGCCAGCAGCTCCCGACAGGGAGCCTATGGCTACACCTTC.

CDR3 nucleotide sequence: TGTGCCAGCAGCTTTCAAGGGGGTGGCACAGATACGCAGTATTTT. Translated: CASSFQGGGTDTQYF. V is TRBV7-9 and J is TRBJ2-3, with a tentative D call TRBD1 (6 bases). Trimming left V 3 bases short and J 1 base short, with 11 bases between. The CDR3 runs to 15 residues. CDR1 and CDR2 (germline): SEHNR, FQNEAQ (reference sequence).

The chain is built from TRBV5-5 and TRBJ1-4; D unresolved. V lost 0 bases and J 0 bases, leaving 6 bases between the germline ends. CDR1 is SGHKS, CDR2 YYEKEE, per germline (reference sequence). The CDR3 consists of 15 residues. The CDR3 DNA sequence: TGTGCCAGCAGCTTGGGTGTTACAACTAATGAAAAACTGTTTTTT. It is translated as CASSLGVTTNEKLFF.

This clone was picked up a small number of times. The chain combines TRBV30 with TRBJ2-1; the match to TRBD2 covers 9 bases. This CDR3 region has 15 residues. Germline V gene sequence: CDR1 GTSNPN, CDR2 SVGIG (reference sequence). Unmatched junction bases numbered 11, after V lost 5 bases and J lost 6 bases. The CDR3 region is CAWDPGTSNGNEQFF. DNA of the CDR3: TGTGCCTGGGACCCCGGGACTAGCAATGGCAATGAGCAGTTCTTC.